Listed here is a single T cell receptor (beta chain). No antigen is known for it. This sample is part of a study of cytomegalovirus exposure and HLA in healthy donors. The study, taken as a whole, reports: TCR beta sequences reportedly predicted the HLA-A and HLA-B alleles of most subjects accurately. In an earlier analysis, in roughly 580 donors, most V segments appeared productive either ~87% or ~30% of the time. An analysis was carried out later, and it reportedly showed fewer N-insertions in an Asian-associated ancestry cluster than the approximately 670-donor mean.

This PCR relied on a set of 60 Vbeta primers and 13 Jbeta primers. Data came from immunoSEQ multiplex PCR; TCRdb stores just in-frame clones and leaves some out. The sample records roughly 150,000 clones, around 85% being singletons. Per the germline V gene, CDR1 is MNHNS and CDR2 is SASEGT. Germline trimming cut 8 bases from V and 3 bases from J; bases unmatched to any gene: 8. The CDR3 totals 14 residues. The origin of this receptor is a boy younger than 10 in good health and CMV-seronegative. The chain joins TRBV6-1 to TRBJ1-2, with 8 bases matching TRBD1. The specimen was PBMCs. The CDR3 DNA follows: TGTGCCAGCGTTCGACAGGGGTATGACTATGGCTACACCTTC. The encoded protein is CASVRQGYDYGYTF.